Listed below are T cell receptor beta chains from one sample, sequenced in a study of T cells in localized non-small cell lung cancer. The data were produced by immunoSEQ multiplex PCR, yet TCRdb's version contains in-frame clones alone and is incomplete. The repertoire has about 79,000 clones, 70% to 90% of them found once; the top ten carry approximately 13%. This material consisted of peripheral blood, taken before any cancer treatment. Receptors originate from a female donor over 55 with stage I lung adenocarcinoma. CDR3s include the opening cysteine and the closing phenylalanine or tryptophan. The order of the fields is D gene, clone size, V gene, J gene, CDR3 protein, CDR3 DNA. The D gene is left open where the match is weak. Clone size, where shown, is once, few, many, or a class for clones that have expanded.

>TRBD1|-|TRBV15|TRBJ1-3
CATSRGGTVLGNTIYF
TGTGCCACCAGCAGAGGGGGGACAGTTCTGGGAAACACCATATATTTT
>TRBD1|-|TRBV18|TRBJ1-1
CASYLDRDGTEAFF
TGTGCCAGCTACTTGGACAGGGATGGCACTGAAGCTTTCTTT
>TRBD1|-|TRBV5-6|TRBJ2-7
CASSRWGTGGLDEQYF
TGTGCCAGCAGCCGGTGGGGGACAGGGGGTTTGGACGAGCAGTACTTC
>-|-|TRBV6-1|TRBJ1-6
CATLQSSYNSPLHF
TGTGCCACCCTCCAAAGCTCCTATAATTCACCCCTCCACTTT
>-|-|TRBV5-1|TRBJ2-2
CASKKYNTGELFF
TGCGCCAGCAAAAAATATAACACCGGGGAGCTGTTTTTT
>-|-|TRBV25-1|TRBJ1-1
CASSEYFRGAMNTEAFF
TGTGCCAGCAGTGAATATTTTAGAGGGGCAATGAACACTGAAGCTTTCTTT
>TRBD2|-|TRBV27|TRBJ2-1
CASSSWGAAGGPNEQFF
TGTGCCAGCAGTTCCTGGGGAGCAGCGGGAGGTCCCAATGAGCAGTTCTTC
>TRBD2|-|TRBV5-1|TRBJ2-7
CASSPGTSGSEQYF
TGCGCCAGCAGCCCGGGGACTAGCGGGAGCGAGCAGTACTTC
>-|-|TRBV5-1|TRBJ2-3
CASSPRSGRPDTQYF
TGCGCCAGCAGCCCGCGGTCGGGACGGCCAGATACGCAGTATTTT
>-|-|TRBV7-9|TRBJ1-2
CASSLWGANYGYTF
TGTGCCAGCAGCTTATGGGGAGCTAACTATGGCTACACCTTC
>-|-|TRBV9|TRBJ2-5
CASSVGSGTSQETQYF
TGTGCCAGCAGCGTGGGCTCCGGGACGTCACAGGAGACCCAGTACTTC
>-|-|TRBV5-1|TRBJ1-3
CASSRESGNTIYF
TGCGCCAGCAGCCGAGAAAGTGGAAACACCATATATTTT
>TRBD2|-|TRBV7-2|TRBJ2-2
CASSSPGGLRELFF
TGTGCCAGCAGCTCTCCCGGGGGACTAAGGGAGCTGTTTTTT
>-|-|TRBV30|TRBJ2-1
CAWSPGRLSSYNEQFF
TGTGCCTGGAGCCCCGGACGGCTGAGCTCCTACAATGAGCAGTTCTTC
>-|-|TRBV5-1|TRBJ1-4
CASSSVPGPGEKLFF
TGCGCCAGCAGCTCGGTACCGGGACCGGGGGAAAAACTGTTTTTT
>-|-|TRBV18|TRBJ1-5
CASSPRTGSDQPQHF
TGTGCCAGCTCACCCCGAACCGGGTCCGATCAGCCCCAGCATTTT
>-|once|TRBV18|TRBJ2-2
CASSDGLNSGTGELFF
TGTGCCAGCTCTGACGGACTTAACTCGGGCACCGGGGAGCTGTTTTTT
>-|-|TRBV5-6|TRBJ1-2
CASSLGEVTHYGYTF
TGTGCCAGCAGCTTGGGGGAAGTGACCCACTATGGCTACACCTTC
>TRBD1|-|TRBV9|TRBJ2-7
CASSVERTGLSYEQYF
TGTGCCAGCAGCGTAGAGAGGACAGGCCTCTCCTACGAGCAGTACTTC
>-|-|TRBV7-6|TRBJ1-4
CASSLVGGSAASF
TGTGCCAGCAGCTTAGTCGGGGGTTCGGCGGCGAGTTTT
>-|-|TRBV5-1|TRBJ2-3
CASSLEGRYSDTQYF
TGCGCCAGCAGCTTGGAAGGGCGGTACAGCGATACGCAGTATTTT
>-|-|TRBV7-3|TRBJ1-1
CASSPMGLGTEAFF
TGTGCCAGCAGCCCAATGGGACTGGGCACTGAAGCTTTCTTT
>-|-|TRBV2|TRBJ1-2
CASSETPYGYTF
TGTGCCAGCAGTGAGACGCCCTATGGCTACACCTTC
>TRBD2|-|TRBV27|TRBJ2-5
CASSSERGRETQYF
TGTGCCAGCAGTTCCGAGCGGGGGCGGGAGACCCAGTACTTC
>-|-|TRBV19|TRBJ2-5
CATKFRTGETQYF
TGTGCCACCAAGTTTAGAACCGGAGAGACCCAGTACTTC
>TRBD1|-|TRBV7-3|TRBJ2-1
CASSYRQGSSYNEQFF
TGTGCCAGCAGCTACCGACAGGGAAGCTCCTACAATGAGCAGTTCTTC
>-|-|TRBV18|TRBJ2-7
CASSPRGLGIYEQYF
TGTGCCAGCTCACCCCGGGGCCTGGGAATTTACGAGCAGTACTTC
>TRBD1|-|TRBV11-2|TRBJ2-5
CASSVDGTAQETQYF
TGTGCCAGCAGCGTAGACGGGACAGCCCAAGAGACCCAGTACTTC
>-|-|TRBV7-2|TRBJ2-1
CASSLVWNEQFF
TGTGCCAGCAGCTTAGTTTGGAATGAGCAGTTCTTC
>-|-|TRBV7-3|TRBJ2-5
CASSSSYQETQYF
TGTGCCAGCAGCTCATCCTACCAAGAGACCCAGTACTTC
>TRBD2|-|TRBV30|TRBJ2-2
CAWSEERGELFF
TGTGCCTGGAGTGAAGAGCGGGGAGAGCTGTTTTTT
>-|-|TRBV6-1|TRBJ1-1
CASSERSTEAFF
TGTGCCAGCAGTGAACGGAGCACTGAAGCTTTCTTT
>-|-|TRBV27|TRBJ1-2
CASSRSGPINYGYTF
TGTGCCAGCAGTAGATCCGGGCCGATCAACTATGGCTACACCTTC
>TRBD2|-|TRBV10-3|TRBJ2-1
CAISGSGTTMQFF
TGTGCCATCAGTGGGTCCGGGACTACCATGCAGTTCTTC
>TRBD1|-|TRBV7-8|TRBJ2-7
CASSLPSGFEKSGTASYEQYF
TGTGCCAGCAGCTTGCCCTCGGGGTTCGAAAAATCAGGGACAGCCAGCTACGAGCAGTACTTC
>TRBD1|-|TRBV6-6|TRBJ1-6
CASSPQDRRSSPLHF
TGTGCCAGCAGTCCACAGGACAGGCGTAGTTCACCCCTCCACTTT
>-|medium-sized|TRBV19|TRBJ1-1
CASSMPGVENTEAFF
TGTGCCAGTAGTATGCCCGGAGTGGAGAACACTGAAGCTTTCTTT
>TRBD1|-|TRBV2|TRBJ1-1
CASSRQGAPEAFF
TGTGCCAGCAGTAGACAGGGGGCCCCTGAAGCTTTCTTT
>TRBD2|-|TRBV7-9|TRBJ2-1
CASSLWTSGRVVHNEQFF
TGTGCCAGCAGCTTGTGGACTAGCGGGAGGGTCGTACACAATGAGCAGTTCTTC
>TRBD1|-|TRBV6-6|TRBJ1-2
CASSYARGLNYGYTF
TGTGCCAGCAGTTATGCCAGGGGGCTTAACTATGGCTACACCTTC
>TRBD1|-|TRBV6-1|TRBJ2-1
CASSVRRTGDEQFF
TGTGCCAGCAGTGTCCGTAGGACAGGGGATGAGCAGTTCTTC
>-|-|TRBV6-7|TRBJ2-7
CASGAQGYLTYEQYF
TGTGCCAGCGGCGCTCAGGGGTATCTAACCTACGAGCAGTACTTC
>-|-|TRBV5-5|TRBJ2-2
CASSVRGSQVTGELFF
TGTGCCAGCAGCGTGAGAGGGAGCCAGGTCACCGGGGAGCTGTTTTTT
>-|-|TRBV6-1|TRBJ1-2
CASSDARLCCTF
TGTGCCAGCAGTGATGCGAGACTTTGCTGCACCTTC
>-|-|TRBV6-5|TRBJ1-2
CASSRTMGIYGYTF
TGTGCCAGCAGTAGGACAATGGGGATCTATGGCTACACCTTC
>TRBD2|few|TRBV2|TRBJ2-4
CASSPISGSTNIQYF
TGTGCCAGCAGCCCTATAAGCGGGAGCACAAACATTCAGTACTTC
>-|-|TRBV2|TRBJ1-1
CASSVRETEAFF
TGTGCCAGCAGTGTACGGGAAACTGAAGCTTTCTTT
>-|-|TRBV7-8|TRBJ1-5
CASSLVRWQINQPQHF
TGTGCCAGCAGCTTAGTGAGGTGGCAGATCAATCAGCCCCAGCATTTT
>-|-|TRBV5-4|TRBJ2-2
CASSYYRVGGELFF
TGTGCCAGCAGCTACTACAGGGTTGGCGGGGAGCTGTTTTTT